The present TCR beta chain was sequenced within a study of shared clonotypes between healthy human individuals. Study-level results: Compared with memory subsets, naive subsets generally had larger estimated richness.

A word on this clone: What it recognizes is unknown.

Replicate sorted-subset PCRs were loaded with 150 to 250 ng DNA, roughly 33,000 T cell genomes. Clones were read by immunoSEQ multiplex PCR, and TCRdb kept only the in-frame ones, dropping some. The sample holds over a million clones, roughly 96% seen once. This CDR3 region has 18 residues. V shed 0 bases and J 4 bases; nucleotides not matched to a gene: 14. Germline lookup yields CDR1 SGHTA and CDR2 FQGNSA. Subsets obtained from CD4+ cells comprised CD45RA+ naive and CD45RA-negative memory cells. The receptor's source is a man aged 25-40 years in good health. The sequenced sample was naive CD4+ T cells sorted from blood. Specified subset: CD45RA+ positively selected. The V and J genes are TRBV7-2 and TRBJ1-2; 7 bases line up with TRBD1. The chain's CDR3 is CASSLATGTDRVSYGYTF. CDR3 coding DNA: TGTGCCAGCAGCTTAGCGACCGGTACAGACAGGGTGAGCTATGGCTACACCTTC.